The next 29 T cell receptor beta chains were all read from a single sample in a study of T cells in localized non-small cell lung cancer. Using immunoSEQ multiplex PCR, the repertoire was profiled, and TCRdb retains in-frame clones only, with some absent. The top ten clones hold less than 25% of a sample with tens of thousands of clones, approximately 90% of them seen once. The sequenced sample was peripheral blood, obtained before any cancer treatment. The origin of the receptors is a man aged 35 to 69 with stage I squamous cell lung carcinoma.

The DNA of the CDR3 is TGTGCCAGCAGTTCCCCCGCGGACAGGGTAAACACTGAAGCTTTCTTT. Translated: CASSSPADRVNTEAFF. The rearrangement joins TRBV28 to TRBJ1-1, with TRBD1 matching over 8 bases. With 4 bases clipped from V and 2 bases from J, the junction kept 9 bases outside the gene matches. CDR1 MDHEN and CDR2 SYDVKM come from the germline V gene. The CDR3 loop spans 16 amino acids.

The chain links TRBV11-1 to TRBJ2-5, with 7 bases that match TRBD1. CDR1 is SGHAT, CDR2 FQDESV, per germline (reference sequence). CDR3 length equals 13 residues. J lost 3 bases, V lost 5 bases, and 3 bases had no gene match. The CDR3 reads CASSRDREETQYF. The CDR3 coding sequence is TGTGCCAGCAGCAGAGACAGGGAAGAGACCCAGTACTTC.

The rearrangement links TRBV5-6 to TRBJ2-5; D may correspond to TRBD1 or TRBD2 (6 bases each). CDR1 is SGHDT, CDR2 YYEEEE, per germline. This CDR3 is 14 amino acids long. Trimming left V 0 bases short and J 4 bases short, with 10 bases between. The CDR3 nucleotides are TGTGCCAGCAGCTTGGATGGGGGGCGAGAGACCCAGTACTTC. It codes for CASSLDGGRETQYF.

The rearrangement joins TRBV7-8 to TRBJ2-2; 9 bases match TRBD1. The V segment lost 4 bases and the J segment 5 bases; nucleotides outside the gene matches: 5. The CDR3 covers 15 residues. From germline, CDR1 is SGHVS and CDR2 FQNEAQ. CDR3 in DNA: TGTGCCAGCAGCTGGGGACAGGGAGAGACCGGGGAGCTGTTTTTT. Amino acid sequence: CASSWGQGETGELFF.

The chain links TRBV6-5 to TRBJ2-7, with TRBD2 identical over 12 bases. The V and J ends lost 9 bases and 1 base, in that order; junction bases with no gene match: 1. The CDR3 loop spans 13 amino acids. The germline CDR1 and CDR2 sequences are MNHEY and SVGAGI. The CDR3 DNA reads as TGTGCCAGTGGACTAGCGGGGTCCTACGAGCAGTACTTC. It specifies CASGLAGSYEQYF.

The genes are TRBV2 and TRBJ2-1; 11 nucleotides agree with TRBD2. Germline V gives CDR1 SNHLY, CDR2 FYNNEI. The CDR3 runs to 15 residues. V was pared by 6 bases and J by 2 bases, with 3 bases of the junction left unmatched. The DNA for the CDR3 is TGTGCCAGCAGGTCACTAGCGGGAGCCTACAATGAGCAGTTCTTC. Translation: CASRSLAGAYNEQFF.

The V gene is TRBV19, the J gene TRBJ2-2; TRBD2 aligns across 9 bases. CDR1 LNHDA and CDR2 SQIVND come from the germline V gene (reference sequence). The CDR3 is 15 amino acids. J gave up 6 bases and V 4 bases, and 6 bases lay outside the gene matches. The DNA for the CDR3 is TGTGCCAGTAGTACCGCTAGCGGGATTGCCGGGGAGCTGTTTTTT. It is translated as CASSTASGIAGELFF. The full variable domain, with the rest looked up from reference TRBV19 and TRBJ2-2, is DGGITQSPKYLFRKEGQNVTLSCEQNLNHDAMYWYRQDPGQGLRLIYYSQIVNDFQKGDIAEGYSVSREKKESFPLTVTSAQKNPTAFYLCASSTASGIAGELFFGEGSRLTVL.

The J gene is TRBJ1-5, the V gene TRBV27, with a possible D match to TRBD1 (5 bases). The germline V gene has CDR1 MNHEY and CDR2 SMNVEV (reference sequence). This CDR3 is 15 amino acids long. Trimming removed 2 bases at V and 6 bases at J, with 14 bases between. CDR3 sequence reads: CASSLVLGVGQPQHF. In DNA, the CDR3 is TGTGCCAGCAGTTTAGTCTTGGGGGTGGGTCAGCCCCAGCATTTT.

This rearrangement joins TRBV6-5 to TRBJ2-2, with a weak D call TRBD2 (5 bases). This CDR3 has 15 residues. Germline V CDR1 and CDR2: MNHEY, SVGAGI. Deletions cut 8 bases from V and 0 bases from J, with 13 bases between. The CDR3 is CASLNPGTNTGELFF. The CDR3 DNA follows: TGTGCCAGCCTCAACCCCGGGACGAACACCGGGGAGCTGTTTTTT.

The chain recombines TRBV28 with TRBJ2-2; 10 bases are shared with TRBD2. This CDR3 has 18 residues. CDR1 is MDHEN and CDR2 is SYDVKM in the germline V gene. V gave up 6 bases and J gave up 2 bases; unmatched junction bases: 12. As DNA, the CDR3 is TGTGCCAGCAGCCTCGTTGGTAGCGGGAGGTTAAACACCGGGGAGCTGTTTTTT. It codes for CASSLVGSGRLNTGELFF.

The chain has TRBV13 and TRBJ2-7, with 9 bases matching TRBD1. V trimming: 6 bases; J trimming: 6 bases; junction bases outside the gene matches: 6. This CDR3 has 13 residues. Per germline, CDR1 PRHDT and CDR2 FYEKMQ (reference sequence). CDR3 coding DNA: TGTGCCAGCAGAATCGGACAGGGGTTCGAGCAGTACTTC. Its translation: CASRIGQGFEQYF.

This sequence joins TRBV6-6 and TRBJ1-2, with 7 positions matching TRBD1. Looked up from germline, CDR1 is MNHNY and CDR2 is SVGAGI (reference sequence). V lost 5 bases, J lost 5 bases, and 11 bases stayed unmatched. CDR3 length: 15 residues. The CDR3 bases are TGTGCCAGCAGTACCGCCGGGACAGACGTTTATGGCTACACCTTC. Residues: CASSTAGTDVYGYTF.

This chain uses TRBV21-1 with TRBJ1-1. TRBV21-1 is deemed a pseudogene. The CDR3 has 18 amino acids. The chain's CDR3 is CASSKRRLNGVVPTEAFF. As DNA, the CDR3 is TGTGCCAGCAGCAAAAGACGGCTAAACGGGGTCGTCCCCACTGAAGCTTTCTTT.

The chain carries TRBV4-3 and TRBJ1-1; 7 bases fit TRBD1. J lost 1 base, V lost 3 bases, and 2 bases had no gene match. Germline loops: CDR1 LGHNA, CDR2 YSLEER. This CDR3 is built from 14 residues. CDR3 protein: CASSHRDRNTEAFF. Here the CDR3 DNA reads TGCGCCAGCAGCCACCGGGACAGGAACACTGAAGCTTTCTTT.

The CDR3 DNA is TGTGCCATCAGTGAAGCCGGCCAGAACACTGAAGCTTTCTTT. Translation gives CAISEAGQNTEAFF. The chain uses TRBV10-3 and TRBJ1-1, with D unresolved. The V end lost 3 bases, the J end lost 1 base, and 9 bases lay between the germline ends. Germline V gene sequence: CDR1 ENHRY, CDR2 SYGVKD. The length of the CDR3 is 14 residues.

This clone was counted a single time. CDR3 residues: CASSLDRDNGYTF. For the CDR3, the DNA is TGTGCCAGCAGCTTAGATCGAGATAATGGCTACACCTTC. The chain recombines TRBV11-2 with TRBJ1-2; D is unclear. CDR3 length equals 13 residues. Trimming stripped 0 bases from V and 6 bases from J, with 8 bases between. The germline V gene encodes CDR1 SGHAT and CDR2 FQNNGV.

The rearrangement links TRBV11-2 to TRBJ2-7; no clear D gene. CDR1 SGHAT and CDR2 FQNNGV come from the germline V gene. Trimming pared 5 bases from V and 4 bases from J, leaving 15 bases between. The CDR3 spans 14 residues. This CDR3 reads CASSQLVLRYEQYF. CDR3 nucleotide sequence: TGTGCCAGCAGCCAGTTGGTCCTGAGGTACGAGCAGTACTTC.

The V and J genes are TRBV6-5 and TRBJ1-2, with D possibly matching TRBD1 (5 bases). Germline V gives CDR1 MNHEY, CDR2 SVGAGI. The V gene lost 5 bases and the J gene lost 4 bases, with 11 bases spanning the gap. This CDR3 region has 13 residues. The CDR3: CASSRGLSYGYTF. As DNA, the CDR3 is TGTGCCAGCAGTAGGGGACTTAGCTATGGCTACACCTTC.

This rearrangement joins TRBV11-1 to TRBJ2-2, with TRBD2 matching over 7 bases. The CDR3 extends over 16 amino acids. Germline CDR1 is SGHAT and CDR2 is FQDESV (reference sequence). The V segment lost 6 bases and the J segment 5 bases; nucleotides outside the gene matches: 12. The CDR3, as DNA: TGTGCCAGCAGTCTGGTTCAGCAGGGAGGGACCGGGGAGCTGTTTTTT. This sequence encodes CASSLVQQGGTGELFF.

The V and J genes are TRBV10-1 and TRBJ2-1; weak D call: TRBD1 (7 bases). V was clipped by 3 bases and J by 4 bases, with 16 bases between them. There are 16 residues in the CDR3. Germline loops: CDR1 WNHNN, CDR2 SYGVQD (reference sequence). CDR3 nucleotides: TGCGCCAGCAGTGAATCCCAGGGGGACTCGTACAATGAGCAGTTCTTC. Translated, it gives CASSESQGDSYNEQFF.

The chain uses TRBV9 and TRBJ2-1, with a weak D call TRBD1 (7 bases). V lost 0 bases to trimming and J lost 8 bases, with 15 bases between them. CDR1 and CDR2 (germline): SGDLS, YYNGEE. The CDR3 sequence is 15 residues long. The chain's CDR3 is CASSVGAGTADEQFF. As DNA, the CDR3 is TGTGCCAGCAGCGTAGGGGCGGGGACAGCCGATGAGCAGTTCTTC.

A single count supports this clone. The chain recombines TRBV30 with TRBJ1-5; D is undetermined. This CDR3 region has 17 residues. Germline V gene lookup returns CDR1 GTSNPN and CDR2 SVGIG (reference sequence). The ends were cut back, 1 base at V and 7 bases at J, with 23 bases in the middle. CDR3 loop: CAWSDAGQWGPGQPQHF. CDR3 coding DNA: TGTGCCTGGAGTGATGCGGGCCAGTGGGGTCCCGGCCAGCCCCAGCATTTT.

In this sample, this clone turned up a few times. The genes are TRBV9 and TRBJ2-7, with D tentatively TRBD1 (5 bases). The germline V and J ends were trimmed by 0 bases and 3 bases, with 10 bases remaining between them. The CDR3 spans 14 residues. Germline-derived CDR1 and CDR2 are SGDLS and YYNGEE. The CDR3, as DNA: TGTGCCAGCAGCGTAGGGGGCTCCGACTACGAGCAGTACTTC. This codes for CASSVGGSDYEQYF.

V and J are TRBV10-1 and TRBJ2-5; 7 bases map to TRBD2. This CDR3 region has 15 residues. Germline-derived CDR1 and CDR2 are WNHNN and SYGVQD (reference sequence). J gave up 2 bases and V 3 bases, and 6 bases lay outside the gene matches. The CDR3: CASSEWKAGQETQYF. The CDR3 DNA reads TGCGCCAGCAGTGAATGGAAAGCGGGACAAGAGACCCAGTACTTC.

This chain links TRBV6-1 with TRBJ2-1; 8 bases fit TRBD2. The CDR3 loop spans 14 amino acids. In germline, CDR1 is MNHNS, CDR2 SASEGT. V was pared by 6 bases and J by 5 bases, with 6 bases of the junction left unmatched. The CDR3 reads CASRAGLANNEQFF. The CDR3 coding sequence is TGTGCCAGCAGAGCTGGACTAGCCAACAATGAGCAGTTCTTC.

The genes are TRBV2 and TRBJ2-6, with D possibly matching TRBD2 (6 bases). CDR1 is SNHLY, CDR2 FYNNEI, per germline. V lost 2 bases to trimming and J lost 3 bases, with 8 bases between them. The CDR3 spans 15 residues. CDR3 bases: TGTGCCAGCAGTGAAACGGGAGTTGGGGCCAACGTCCTGACTTTC. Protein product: CASSETGVGANVLTF.

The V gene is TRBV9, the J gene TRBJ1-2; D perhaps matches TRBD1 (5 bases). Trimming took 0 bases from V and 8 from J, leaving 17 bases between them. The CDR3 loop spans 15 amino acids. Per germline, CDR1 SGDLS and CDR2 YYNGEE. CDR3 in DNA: TGTGCCAGCAGCGTAGCTCCAGGGCTCTTGGAGGGCTACACCTTC. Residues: CASSVAPGLLEGYTF.

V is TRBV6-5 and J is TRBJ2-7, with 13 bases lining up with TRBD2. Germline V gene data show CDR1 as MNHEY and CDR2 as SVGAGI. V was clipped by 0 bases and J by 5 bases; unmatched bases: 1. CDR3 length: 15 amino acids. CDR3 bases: TGTGCCAGCAGTTACTCGGGACTAGCGGGGCACGAGCAGTACTTC. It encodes CASSYSGLAGHEQYF.

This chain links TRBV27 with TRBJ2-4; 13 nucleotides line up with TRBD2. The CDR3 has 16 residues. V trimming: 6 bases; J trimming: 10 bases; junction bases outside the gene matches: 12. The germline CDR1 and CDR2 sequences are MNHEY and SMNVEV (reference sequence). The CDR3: CASRPGLAGVVGIQYF. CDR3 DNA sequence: TGTGCCAGCAGACCCGGACTAGCGGGAGTAGTTGGGATTCAGTACTTC.